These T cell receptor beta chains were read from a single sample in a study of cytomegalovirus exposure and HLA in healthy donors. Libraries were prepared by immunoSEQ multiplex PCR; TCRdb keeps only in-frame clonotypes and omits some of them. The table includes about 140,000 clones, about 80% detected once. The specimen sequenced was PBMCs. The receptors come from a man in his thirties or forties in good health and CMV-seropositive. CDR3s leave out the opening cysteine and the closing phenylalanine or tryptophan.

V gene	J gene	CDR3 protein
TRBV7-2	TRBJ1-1	ASSPIGDSNTEAF
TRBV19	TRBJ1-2	ASSPHLSYGYT
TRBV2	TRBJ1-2	ASSEAGQGYT
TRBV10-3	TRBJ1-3	AIAEQGISGNTIY
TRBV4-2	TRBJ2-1	ASSQMSPGNEQF
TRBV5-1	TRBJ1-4	ASSLEREKLF
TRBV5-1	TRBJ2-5	ASSIRDTQETQY
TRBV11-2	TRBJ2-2	ASSLVPSGNTGELF
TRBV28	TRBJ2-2	ASTVGDRTGELF
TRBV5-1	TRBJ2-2	ASSSSGATGELF
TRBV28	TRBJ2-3	ASSFRGVEADTQY
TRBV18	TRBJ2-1	ASSPLAGAYNEQF
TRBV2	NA	ASSEQGSSYEQY
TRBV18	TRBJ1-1	ASSPGTPNTEAF
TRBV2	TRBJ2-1	ASSPTSLNEQF
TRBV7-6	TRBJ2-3	ASSSYGGTDTQY
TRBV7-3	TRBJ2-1	ASSLLTSSEQF
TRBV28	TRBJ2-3	ASSPVSLYTQY
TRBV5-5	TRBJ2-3	ASSTWGADTQY
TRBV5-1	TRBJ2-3	ASRLGQGAFSTDTQY
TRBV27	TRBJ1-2	ASSFGPAGYGYT
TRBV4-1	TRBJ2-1	ASSQVDVFSYNEQF
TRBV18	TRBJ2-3	ASSGQASTDTQY
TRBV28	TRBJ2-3	ATGSGGAGEDTQY
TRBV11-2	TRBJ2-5	ASSLEGGSGGEETQY
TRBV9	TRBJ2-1	ASSVGTGGFHEQF
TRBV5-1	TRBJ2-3	ASSLGQGSTDTQY
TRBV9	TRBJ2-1	ASSGGLGGGKYNEQF
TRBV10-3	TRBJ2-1	ATRGLAESSYNEQF
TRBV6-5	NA	ASTWTSGHSYEQY
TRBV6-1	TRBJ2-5	ASSVYGGSGQETQY
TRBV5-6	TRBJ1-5	ASSLADQPQH
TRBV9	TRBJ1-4	ASSPRQGPEKLF
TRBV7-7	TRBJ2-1	ASSPYSGRPYNEQF
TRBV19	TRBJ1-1	DKDRLSTEAF
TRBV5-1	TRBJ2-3	ASRSSTDTQY
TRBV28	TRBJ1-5	ASSLYGQGVYNQPQH
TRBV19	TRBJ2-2	ASSPGQGLWGELF
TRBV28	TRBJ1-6	ASSLTAGNSPLH
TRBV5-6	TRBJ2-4	ASSLRGTKNIQY
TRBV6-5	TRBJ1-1	ASSSGQGWTEAF
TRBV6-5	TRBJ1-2	ASSPDRVYGYT
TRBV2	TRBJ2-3	ASSEWTGQTADTQY
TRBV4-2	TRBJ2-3	ASSSSPGGGPGDTQY
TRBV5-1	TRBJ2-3	ASSLFSGGPLADTQY
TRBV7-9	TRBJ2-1	ASSYGENEQF